The 3 T cell receptor beta chains in this list originate from one sample, sequenced in a study of human T cells and chemical hapten exposure. TCRdb ran MiXCR on the RACE reads and lists one entry per CDR3 protein. The sample has approximately 77,000 distinct CDR3 sequences; roughly 7.6% are singletons. The time point denotes: patch test 1, 2 weeks after DPC sensitization. This sample's treatment: therapeutic diphenylcyclopropenone sensitization with weekly scalp DPC. The material was whole blood, obtained in connection with sensitization to the hapten diphenylcyclopropenone (DPC). The receptor set was obtained from a woman in her twenties or thirties with alopecia areata. Some clones in this sample may be carry-over from other donors' samples.

The J gene is TRBJ1-2, the V gene TRBV19; perhaps TRBD1 as D (5 bases). Germline CDR1 LNHDA, CDR2 SQIVND (reference sequence). Trimming left V 3 bases short and J 9 bases short, with 17 bases between. The CDR3 contains 14 residues. CDR3 amino acids: CASSIFGTPISYTF. DNA of the CDR3: TGTGCCAGTAGTATTTTTGGGACGCCGATAAGCTACACCTTC. The full variable domain, its missing parts supplied by reference TRBV19 and TRBJ1-2, is DGGITQSPKYLFRKEGQNVTLSCEQNLNHDAMYWYRQDPGQGLRLIYYSQIVNDFQKGDIAEGYSVSREKKESFPLTVTSAQKNPTAFYLCASSIFGTPISYTFGSGTRLTVV.

The CDR3 DNA sequence: TGTGCCAGCAGCACCATTCCAGCGAACACTGAAGCTTTCTTT. Its protein product is CASSTIPANTEAFF. V usage is TRBV7-9 and J usage is TRBJ1-1; D remains unclear. The CDR3 loop spans 14 amino acids. The V gene lost 5 bases and the J gene lost 1 base, with 11 bases spanning the gap. Per germline, CDR1 SEHNR and CDR2 FQNEAQ (reference sequence).

This clonotype was seen a few times. The rearrangement joins TRBV12-3 or TRBV12-4 to TRBJ1-2; the match to TRBD1 covers 8 bases. The CDR3 runs to 16 residues. V dropped 6 bases and J dropped 0; count of bases not matched to a gene: 9. DNA of the CDR3: TGTGCCAGCAGGCGGACAGACAGGGGACCTAACTATGGCTACACCTTC. Translated: CASRRTDRGPNYGYTF.